These T cell receptor beta chains were read from a single sample in a study of blood T cells in healthy people across ages. TCRdb independently ran MiXCR on the 5' RACE reads; one entry per CDR3 protein. The sample records hundreds of thousands of distinct CDR3 sequences, roughly 44% being singletons. The specimen was blood. These receptors originate from a man between 60 and 70 years old in good health. CDR3s include the opening cysteine and the closing phenylalanine or tryptophan. The order of the fields is V gene, clone size, CDR3 protein. Expanded clones are given a class, and other clones once, few, many or no size at all.

v_call: TRBV4-1
clone_size: few
cdr3_aa: CASSQDSGLAKNIQYF

v_call: TRBV6-5
clone_size: few
cdr3_aa: CASSGPGEGQYF

v_call: TRBV7-9
clone_size: few
cdr3_aa: CASSQLTGQETQYF

v_call: TRBV29-1
clone_size: NA
cdr3_aa: CSVEDPSGQGAQETQYF

v_call: TRBV6-2/TRBV6-3
clone_size: NA
cdr3_aa: CASTLSELPDTQYF

v_call: TRBV7-2
clone_size: many
cdr3_aa: CASSFGTATYEQYF

v_call: TRBV21-1
clone_size: NA
cdr3_aa: CASSKRGIRTGIMHEQYF

v_call: TRBV6-5
clone_size: many
cdr3_aa: CASSYSGWAEAFF

v_call: TRBV27
clone_size: few
cdr3_aa: CASSLSLGKETQYF

v_call: TRBV7-9
clone_size: NA
cdr3_aa: CASSLGGTISSGANVLTF

v_call: TRBV4-1
clone_size: many
cdr3_aa: CASSSRNSGGEQYF

v_call: TRBV27
clone_size: NA
cdr3_aa: CASSFFGGDFGTEAFF

v_call: TRBV2
clone_size: NA
cdr3_aa: CASTGGLNTEAFF

v_call: TRBV6-1
clone_size: NA
cdr3_aa: CATLNVGYTF

v_call: TRBV7-2
clone_size: few
cdr3_aa: CASSLGTVNSNQPQHF

v_call: TRBV7-8
clone_size: few
cdr3_aa: CASRTGTRGTQYF

v_call: TRBV10-3
clone_size: NA
cdr3_aa: CAISEQRGGGDTQYF

v_call: TRBV20-1
clone_size: few
cdr3_aa: CSAQIQGGTSNQPQHF

v_call: TRBV28
clone_size: NA
cdr3_aa: CASSPTGPRGYTF

v_call: TRBV4-3
clone_size: NA
cdr3_aa: CASSHGTGESVNTQYF

v_call: TRBV3-1
clone_size: NA
cdr3_aa: CASSPGQGFDYGYTF

v_call: TRBV4-3
clone_size: few
cdr3_aa: CASSQDPGLGQETQYF

v_call: TRBV13
clone_size: few
cdr3_aa: CASSSTGGNYGYTF

v_call: TRBV7-2
clone_size: NA
cdr3_aa: CASSLWASGGLNEQFF

v_call: TRBV6-1
clone_size: many
cdr3_aa: CASGEGETQYF

v_call: TRBV7-2
clone_size: many
cdr3_aa: CASSSERVLQETQYF

v_call: TRBV6-2/TRBV6-3
clone_size: NA
cdr3_aa: CASSQDRHTGELFF

v_call: TRBV6-2/TRBV6-3
clone_size: NA
cdr3_aa: CASSSTGWGQYF

v_call: TRBV5-6
clone_size: NA
cdr3_aa: CASSVAQGGGYTF

v_call: TRBV7-9
clone_size: NA
cdr3_aa: CASSLLTGMNTEAFF

v_call: TRBV6-2/TRBV6-3
clone_size: NA
cdr3_aa: CASSVSQGWNEQFF

v_call: TRBV28
clone_size: NA
cdr3_aa: CASSFYKLDTDTQYF

v_call: TRBV27
clone_size: NA
cdr3_aa: CASSFAQGGYEQYF

v_call: TRBV20-1
clone_size: many
cdr3_aa: CSARVGGTGTQYF

v_call: TRBV7-9
clone_size: NA
cdr3_aa: CASSGLAGAATINEQFF

v_call: TRBV24-1
clone_size: many
cdr3_aa: CATSETGDIQYF

v_call: TRBV18
clone_size: NA
cdr3_aa: CASSRLAGEFFEQFF

v_call: TRBV28
clone_size: NA
cdr3_aa: CASSLYSGSSHNEQFF

v_call: TRBV29-1
clone_size: many
cdr3_aa: CSVEEGRDTF

v_call: TRBV4-3
clone_size: few
cdr3_aa: CASSLGFQNNEQFF

v_call: TRBV20-1
clone_size: few
cdr3_aa: CSAAYRAPPYEQYF